The 7 T cell receptor beta chains below all came from one sample that was sequenced in a study of cytomegalovirus exposure and HLA in healthy donors. The primer mix had 60 Vbeta and 13 Jbeta primers. TCRdb's copy holds only in-frame clones and misses some; the assay was immunoSEQ multiplex PCR. This table has some 140,000 clones, roughly 77% appearing once. The material sequenced was PBMCs. The receptors stem from a young man in good health and CMV-seropositive.

Regarding this clone: Other DNA sequences within the sample encode an identical CDR3. This chain joins TRBV4-2 and TRBJ1-5; possible D gene TRBD1, 6 bases. From germline, CDR1 is LGHNA and CDR2 YNFKEQ. This CDR3 has 16 residues. V lost 0 bases and J 3 bases, leaving 12 bases between the germline ends. CDR3 protein: CASSQDPDRNNQPQHF. Here the CDR3 DNA reads TGTGCCAGCAGCCAAGATCCCGACAGGAACAATCAGCCCCAGCATTTT.

The J gene is TRBJ1-1, the V gene TRBV28; no reliable D call. Germline V CDR1 and CDR2: MDHEN, SYDVKM. V was pared by 5 bases and J by 0 bases, with 13 bases between. The CDR3 runs 15 residues. This chain's CDR3 is CASSPPAGMNTEAFF. In DNA form, the CDR3 reads TGTGCCAGCAGTCCCCCAGCGGGGATGAACACTGAAGCTTTCTTT.

V usage is TRBV19 and J usage is TRBJ2-1, with D possibly matching TRBD2 (5 bases). The V gene lost 7 bases and the J gene lost 0 bases, with 10 bases spanning the gap. Per germline, CDR1 LNHDA and CDR2 SQIVND (reference sequence). CDR3 length: 14 amino acids. Written as DNA, the CDR3 is TGTGCCAGTAAAGAGCGGAGCTCCTACAATGAGCAGTTCTTC. Amino acid sequence: CASKERSSYNEQFF.

This sequence joins TRBV4-3 and TRBJ1-6, with a possible D match to TRBD1 (5 bases). This CDR3 has 14 amino acids. Per germline, CDR1 LGHNA and CDR2 YSLEER. The germline V and J ends were trimmed by 1 base and 9 bases, with 10 bases remaining between them. The CDR3 DNA sequence: TGCGCCAGCAGCCAAGTTATGGGGGGTTCACCCCTCCACTTT. Protein sequence: CASSQVMGGSPLHF.

V usage is TRBV5-4 and J usage is TRBJ2-5, with a tentative D call TRBD2 (6 bases). The end of the DNA is better explained by TRBJ2-7, so the J call may be wrong. CDR1 is SGHNT and CDR2 is YYREEE in the germline V gene (reference sequence). The CDR3 is 16 amino acids. The CDR3 DNA follows: TGTGCCAGACCTCCTGGGGGGAATCAGATTGCCTACGAGCAGTACTTC. Translating it yields CARPPGGNQIAYEQYF.

The gene calls are TRBV14 and TRBJ2-7, with TRBD1 identical over 7 bases. The CDR3 contains 16 residues. The germline V gene encodes CDR1 SGHDN and CDR2 FVKESK. After removal of 0 bases from V and 5 bases from J, the junction contained 10 bases not matched to a gene. The CDR3 DNA reads TGTGCCAGCAGCCAAGATTCGAGACAGGGTAAGCACGAGCAGTACTTC. Residues: CASSQDSRQGKHEQYF.

The rearrangement uses TRBV5-6 and TRBJ2-1; 10 bases map to TRBD2. The V segment lost 3 bases and the J segment 3 bases; nucleotides outside the gene matches: 9. The CDR3 runs 17 residues. The V gene's germline CDR1 is SGHDT and CDR2 YYEEEE. CDR3 region: CASSSGLADTVYNEQFF. The CDR3 DNA reads TGTGCCAGCAGCTCCGGACTAGCGGATACCGTCTACAATGAGCAGTTCTTC.